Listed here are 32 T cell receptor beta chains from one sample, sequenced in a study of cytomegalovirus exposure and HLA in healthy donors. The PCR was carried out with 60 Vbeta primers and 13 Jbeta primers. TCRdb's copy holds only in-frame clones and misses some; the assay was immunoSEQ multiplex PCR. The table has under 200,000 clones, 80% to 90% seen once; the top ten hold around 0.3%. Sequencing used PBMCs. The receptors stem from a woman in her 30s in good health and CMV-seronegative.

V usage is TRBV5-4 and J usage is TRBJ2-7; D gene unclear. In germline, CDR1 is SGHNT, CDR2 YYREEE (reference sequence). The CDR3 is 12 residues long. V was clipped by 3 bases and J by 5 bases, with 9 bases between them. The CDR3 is CASSSRWDEQYF. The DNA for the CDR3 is TGTGCCAGCAGCTCGAGGTGGGACGAGCAGTACTTC.

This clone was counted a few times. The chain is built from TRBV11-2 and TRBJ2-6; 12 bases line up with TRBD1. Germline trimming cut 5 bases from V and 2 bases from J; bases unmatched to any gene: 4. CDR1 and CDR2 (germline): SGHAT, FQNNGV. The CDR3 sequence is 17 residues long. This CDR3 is CASSPGTGGAGANVLTF. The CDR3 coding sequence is TGTGCCAGCAGCCCAGGGACAGGGGGCGCTGGGGCCAACGTCCTGACTTTC.

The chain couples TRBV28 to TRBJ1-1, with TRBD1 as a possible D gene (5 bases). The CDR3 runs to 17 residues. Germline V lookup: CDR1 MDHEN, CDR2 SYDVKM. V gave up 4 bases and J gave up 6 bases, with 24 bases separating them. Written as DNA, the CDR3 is TGTGCCAGCAGTTCACCTCGCCAGGGAGGGGCCGGCGCTGAAGCTTTCTTT. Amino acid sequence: CASSSPRQGGAGAEAFF.

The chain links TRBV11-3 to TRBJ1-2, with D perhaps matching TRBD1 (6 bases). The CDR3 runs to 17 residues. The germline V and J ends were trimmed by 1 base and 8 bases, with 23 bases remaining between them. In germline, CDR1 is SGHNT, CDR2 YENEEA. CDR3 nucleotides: TGTGCCAGCAGCTTAGGGGGGGCGGGGGCGACCTCCGGAGGCTACACCTTC. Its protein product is CASSLGGAGATSGGYTF.

The CDR3 DNA reads TGTGCCATCAGTGGGGACAACTCCTACGAGCAGTACTTC. Residues: CAISGDNSYEQYF. The chain links TRBV10-3 to TRBJ2-7; D may be TRBD1 (6 bases). The V end was cut by 4 bases, the J end by 0 bases, with 7 bases between. From germline, CDR1 is ENHRY and CDR2 SYGVKD. CDR3 size: 13 residues.

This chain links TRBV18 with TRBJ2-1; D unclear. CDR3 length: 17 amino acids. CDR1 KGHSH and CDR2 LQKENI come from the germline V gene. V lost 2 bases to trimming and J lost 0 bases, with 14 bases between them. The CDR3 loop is CASSPNIHWSSYNEQFF. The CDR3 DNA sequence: TGTGCCAGCTCACCAAATATCCACTGGAGCTCCTACAATGAGCAGTTCTTC.

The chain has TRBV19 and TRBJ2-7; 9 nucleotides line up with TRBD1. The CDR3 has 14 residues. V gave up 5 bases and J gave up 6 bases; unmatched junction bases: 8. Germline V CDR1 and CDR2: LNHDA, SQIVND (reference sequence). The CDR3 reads CASSPSSGQGEQYF. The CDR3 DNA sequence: TGTGCCAGTAGTCCCTCTTCGGGACAGGGCGAGCAGTACTTC.

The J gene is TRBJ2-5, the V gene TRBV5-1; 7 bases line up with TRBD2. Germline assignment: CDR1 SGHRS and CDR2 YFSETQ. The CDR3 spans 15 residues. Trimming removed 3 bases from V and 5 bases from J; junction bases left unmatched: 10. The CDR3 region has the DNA TGCGCCAGCAGCTCGGATCCGGGACTACAGGAGACCCAGTACTTC. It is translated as CASSSDPGLQETQYF.

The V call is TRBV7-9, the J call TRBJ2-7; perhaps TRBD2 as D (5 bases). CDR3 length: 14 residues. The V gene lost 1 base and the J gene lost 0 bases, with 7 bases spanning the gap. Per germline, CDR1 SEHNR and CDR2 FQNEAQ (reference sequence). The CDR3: CASSLDGNSYEQYF. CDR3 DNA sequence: TGTGCCAGCAGCTTAGACGGGAACTCCTACGAGCAGTACTTC.

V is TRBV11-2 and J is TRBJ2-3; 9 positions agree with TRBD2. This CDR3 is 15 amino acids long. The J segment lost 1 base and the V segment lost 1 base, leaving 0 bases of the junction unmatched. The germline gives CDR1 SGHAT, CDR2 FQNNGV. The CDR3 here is CASSLVAGGTDTQYF. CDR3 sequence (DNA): TGTGCCAGCAGCTTAGTAGCGGGAGGCACAGATACGCAGTATTTT.

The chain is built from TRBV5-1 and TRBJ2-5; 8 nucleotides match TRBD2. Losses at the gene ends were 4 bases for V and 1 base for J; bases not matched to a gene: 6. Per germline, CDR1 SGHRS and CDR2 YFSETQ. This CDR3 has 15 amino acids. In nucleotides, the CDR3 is TGCGCCAGCAGCCCCCCGCTAGCGGGCCAAGAGACCCAGTACTTC. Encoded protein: CASSPPLAGQETQYF.

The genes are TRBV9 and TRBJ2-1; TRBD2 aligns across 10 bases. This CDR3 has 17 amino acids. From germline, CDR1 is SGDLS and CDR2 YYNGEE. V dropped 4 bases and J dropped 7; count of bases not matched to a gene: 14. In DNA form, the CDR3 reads TGTGCCAGCAGCCCAAAGCAGGCTAGCGGGGGAATGAATGAGCAGTTCTTC. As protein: CASSPKQASGGMNEQFF.

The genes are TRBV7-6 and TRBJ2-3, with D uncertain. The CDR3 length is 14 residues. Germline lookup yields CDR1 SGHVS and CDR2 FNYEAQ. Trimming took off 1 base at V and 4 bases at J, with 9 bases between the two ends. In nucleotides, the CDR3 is TGTGCCAGCAGCTTAGTAGCACCCCCAGATACGCAGTATTTT. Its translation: CASSLVAPPDTQYF.

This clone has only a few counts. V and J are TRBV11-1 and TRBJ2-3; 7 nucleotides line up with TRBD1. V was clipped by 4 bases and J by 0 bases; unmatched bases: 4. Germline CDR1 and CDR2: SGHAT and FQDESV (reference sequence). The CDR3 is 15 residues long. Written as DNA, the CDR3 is TGTGCCAGCAGCTCTCGACAGGGCAGCACAGATACGCAGTATTTT. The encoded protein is CASSSRQGSTDTQYF.

The CDR3 DNA sequence: TGTGCCAGCAGTTCAAAAGGACTAGCGGGAGCTGGGGAGCTGTTTTTT. This encodes CASSSKGLAGAGELFF. The V call is TRBV6-5, the J call TRBJ2-2, with TRBD2 matching 13 bases. Germline CDR1 MNHEY, CDR2 SVGAGI. J lost 8 bases, V lost 4 bases, and 7 bases had no gene match. This CDR3 region has 16 residues.

In DNA, the CDR3 is TGTGCCAGCAGTTTACATACAGGGCGGCCCCAGCATTTT. Encoded protein: CASSLHTGRPQHF. V and J are TRBV28 and TRBJ1-5, with TRBD1 as a possible D gene (6 bases). Trimming left V 2 bases short and J 9 bases short, with 11 bases between. The CDR3 loop spans 13 amino acids. Germline V lookup: CDR1 MDHEN, CDR2 SYDVKM.

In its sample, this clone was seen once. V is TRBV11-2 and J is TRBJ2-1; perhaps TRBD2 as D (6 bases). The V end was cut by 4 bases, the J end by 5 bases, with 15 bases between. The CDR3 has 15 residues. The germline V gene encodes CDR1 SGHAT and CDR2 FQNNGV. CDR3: CASSSVRGLHNEQFF. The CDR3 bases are TGTGCCAGCAGCTCCGTTCGGGGGTTACACAATGAGCAGTTCTTC.

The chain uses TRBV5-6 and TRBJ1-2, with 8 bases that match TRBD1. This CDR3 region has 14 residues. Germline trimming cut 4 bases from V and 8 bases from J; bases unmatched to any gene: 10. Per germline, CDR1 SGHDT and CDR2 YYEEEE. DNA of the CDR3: TGTGCCAGCAGCCTCGGACAGGGAGTGTCGGGCTACACCTTC. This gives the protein CASSLGQGVSGYTF.

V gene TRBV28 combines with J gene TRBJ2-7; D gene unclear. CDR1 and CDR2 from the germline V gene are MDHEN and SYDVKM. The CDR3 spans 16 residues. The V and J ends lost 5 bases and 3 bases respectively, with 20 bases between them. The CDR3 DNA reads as TGTGCCAGCAGTCCATTACGCCTCCTAAGAGACTACGAGCAGTACTTC. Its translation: CASSPLRLLRDYEQYF.

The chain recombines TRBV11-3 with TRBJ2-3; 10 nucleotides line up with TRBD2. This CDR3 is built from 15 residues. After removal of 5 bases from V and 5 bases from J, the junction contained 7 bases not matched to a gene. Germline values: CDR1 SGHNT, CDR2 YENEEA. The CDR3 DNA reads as TGTGCCAGCAGCCAAGCGGGAGGGCCCGGAGATACGCAGTATTTT. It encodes CASSQAGGPGDTQYF.

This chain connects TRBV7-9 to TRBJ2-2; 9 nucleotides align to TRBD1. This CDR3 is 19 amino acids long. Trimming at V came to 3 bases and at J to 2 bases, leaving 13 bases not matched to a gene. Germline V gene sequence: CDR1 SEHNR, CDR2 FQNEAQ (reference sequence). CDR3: CASSLMGTGRFPNTGELFF. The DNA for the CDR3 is TGTGCCAGCAGCTTGATGGGGACAGGGCGCTTCCCAAACACCGGGGAGCTGTTTTTT. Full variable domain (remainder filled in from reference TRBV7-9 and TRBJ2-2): DTGVSQNPRHKITKRGQNVTFRCDPISEHNRLYWYRQTLGQGPEFLTYFQNEAQLEKSRLLSDRFSAERPKGSFSTLEIQRTEQGDSAMYLCASSLMGTGRFPNTGELFFGEGSRLTVL.

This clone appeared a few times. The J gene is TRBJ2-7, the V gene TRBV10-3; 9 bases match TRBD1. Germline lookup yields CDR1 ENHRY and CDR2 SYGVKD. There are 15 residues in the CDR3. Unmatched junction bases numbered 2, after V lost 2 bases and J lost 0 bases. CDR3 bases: TGTGCCATCAGTGAGACGGACAGGGGCTCCTACGAGCAGTACTTC. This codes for CAISETDRGSYEQYF.

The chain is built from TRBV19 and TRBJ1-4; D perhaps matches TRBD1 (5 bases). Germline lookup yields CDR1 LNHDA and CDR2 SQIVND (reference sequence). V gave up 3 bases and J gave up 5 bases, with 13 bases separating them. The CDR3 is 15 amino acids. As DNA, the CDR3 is TGTGCCAGTAGTATCTTTTCGCAGGGCAATGAAAAACTGTTTTTT. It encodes CASSIFSQGNEKLFF.

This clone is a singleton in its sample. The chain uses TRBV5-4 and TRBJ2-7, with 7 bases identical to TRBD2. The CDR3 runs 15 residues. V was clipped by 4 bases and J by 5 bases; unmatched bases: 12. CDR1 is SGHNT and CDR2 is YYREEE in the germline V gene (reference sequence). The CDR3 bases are TGTGCCAGCAGCCCGGGGCGGGAGAATGGCCACGAGCAGTACTTC. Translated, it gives CASSPGRENGHEQYF.

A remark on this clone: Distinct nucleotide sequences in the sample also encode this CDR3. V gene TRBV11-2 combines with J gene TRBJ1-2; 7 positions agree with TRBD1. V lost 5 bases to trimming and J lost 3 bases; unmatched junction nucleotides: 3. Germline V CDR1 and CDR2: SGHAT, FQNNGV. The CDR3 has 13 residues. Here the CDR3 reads CASSPDRDYGYTF. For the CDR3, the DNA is TGTGCCAGCAGCCCAGACAGGGACTATGGCTACACCTTC. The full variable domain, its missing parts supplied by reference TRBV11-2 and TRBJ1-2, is EAGVAQSPRYKIIEKRQSVAFWCNPISGHATLYWYQQILGQGPKLLIQFQNNGVVDDSQLPKDRFSAERLKGVDSTLKIQPAKLEDSAVYLCASSPDRDYGYTFGSGTRLTVV.

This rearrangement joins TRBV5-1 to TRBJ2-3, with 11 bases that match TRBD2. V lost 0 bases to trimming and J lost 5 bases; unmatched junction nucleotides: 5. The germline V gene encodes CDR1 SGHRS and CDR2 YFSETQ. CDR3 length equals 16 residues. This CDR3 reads CASSLATSGGGDTQYF. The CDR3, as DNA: TGCGCCAGCAGCTTGGCAACTAGCGGGGGTGGAGATACGCAGTATTTT.

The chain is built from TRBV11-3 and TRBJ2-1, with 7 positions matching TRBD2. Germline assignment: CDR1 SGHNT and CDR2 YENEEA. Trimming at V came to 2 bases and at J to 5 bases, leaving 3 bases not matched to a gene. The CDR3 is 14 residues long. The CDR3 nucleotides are TGTGCCAGCAGCTTAATGGCGGGGGACAATGAGCAGTTCTTC. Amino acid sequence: CASSLMAGDNEQFF.

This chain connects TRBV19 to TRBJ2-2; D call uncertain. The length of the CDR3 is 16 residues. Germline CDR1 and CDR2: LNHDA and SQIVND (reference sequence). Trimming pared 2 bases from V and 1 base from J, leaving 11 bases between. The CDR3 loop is CASSIRIAGNTGELFF. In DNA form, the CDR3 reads TGTGCCAGTAGTATACGGATAGCTGGGAACACCGGGGAGCTGTTTTTT.

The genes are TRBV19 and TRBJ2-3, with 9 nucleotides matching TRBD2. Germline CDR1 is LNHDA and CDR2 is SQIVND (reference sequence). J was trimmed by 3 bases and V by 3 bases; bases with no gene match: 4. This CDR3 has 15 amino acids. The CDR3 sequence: CASSIVAGDTDTQYF. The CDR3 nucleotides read TGTGCCAGTAGTATTGTAGCGGGAGATACAGATACGCAGTATTTT. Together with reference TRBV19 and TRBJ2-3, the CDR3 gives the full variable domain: DGGITQSPKYLFRKEGQNVTLSCEQNLNHDAMYWYRQDPGQGLRLIYYSQIVNDFQKGDIAEGYSVSREKKESFPLTVTSAQKNPTAFYLCASSIVAGDTDTQYFGPGTRLTVL.

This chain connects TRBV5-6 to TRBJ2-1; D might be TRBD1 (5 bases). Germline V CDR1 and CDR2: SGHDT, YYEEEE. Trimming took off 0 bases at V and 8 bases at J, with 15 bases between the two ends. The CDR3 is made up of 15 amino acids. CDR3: CASSLAWGTVDEQFF. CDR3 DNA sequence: TGTGCCAGCAGCTTGGCCTGGGGCACTGTAGATGAGCAGTTCTTC.

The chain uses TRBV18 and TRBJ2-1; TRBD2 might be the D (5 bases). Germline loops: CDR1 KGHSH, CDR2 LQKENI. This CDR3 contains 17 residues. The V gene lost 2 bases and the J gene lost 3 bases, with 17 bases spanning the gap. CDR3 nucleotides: TGTGCCAGCTCACCAAATGAAGGACCCCGGGACTACAATGAGCAGTTCTTC. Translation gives CASSPNEGPRDYNEQFF.

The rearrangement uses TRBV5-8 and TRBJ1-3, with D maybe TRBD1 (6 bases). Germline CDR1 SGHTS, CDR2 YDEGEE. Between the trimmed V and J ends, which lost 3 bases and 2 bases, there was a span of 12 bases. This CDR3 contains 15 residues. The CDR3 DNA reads TGTGCCAGCAGCTCGGGCGGGGGCCCTGGAAACACCATATATTTT. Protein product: CASSSGGGPGNTIYF.